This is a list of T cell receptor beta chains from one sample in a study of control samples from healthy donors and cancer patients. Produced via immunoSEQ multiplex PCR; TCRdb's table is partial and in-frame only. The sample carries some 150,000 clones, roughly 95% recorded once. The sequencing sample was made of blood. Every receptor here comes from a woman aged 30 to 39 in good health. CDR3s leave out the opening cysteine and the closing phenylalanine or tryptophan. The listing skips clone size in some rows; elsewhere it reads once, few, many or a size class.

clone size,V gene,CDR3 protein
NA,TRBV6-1,ASSENFPFYEQY
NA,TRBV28,ASSPLARLETQY
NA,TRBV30,AWSPGSGNSPLH
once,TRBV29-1,SVDFSPGDEQY
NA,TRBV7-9,ASSGTIDYGYT
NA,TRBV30,ATGQNSNQPQH
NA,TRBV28,ASSFMGAGNTIY
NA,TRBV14,ASSQGFTEAF
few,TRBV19,ASRIGTSSGNTIY
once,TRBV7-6,ASSLEGFRGATNEKLF
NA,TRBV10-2,ASRTGYGNEKLF
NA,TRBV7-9,ASTTGLSNTGELF
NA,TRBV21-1,ASPGRRTDTQY
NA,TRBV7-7,ASSVGQPQETQY
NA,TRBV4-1,ASSHGLGRAKETQY
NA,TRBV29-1,SVWDRGGEAF
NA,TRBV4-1,ASSQVGAGVTEAF
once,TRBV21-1,ASNPQEY
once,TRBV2,ASKTGQGLYYGYT
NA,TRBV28,ASSSHGGSPSYEQY
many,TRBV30,AWTMKTEWYDEQF
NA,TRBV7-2,ASSLGSHLHLDTGELF
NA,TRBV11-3,ASSRRGAPEQY
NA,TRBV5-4,ASSALDRGMGYT
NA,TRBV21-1,ASSKGVPVHGYT
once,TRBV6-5,ASSYSPGSGNTIY
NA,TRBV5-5,ASRALAGTGESEAF
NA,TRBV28,ASRPGQGLSLYGYT
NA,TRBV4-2,ASSQDRTRGDLNYEQY
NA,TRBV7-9,ASSLGAASNSYNEQF
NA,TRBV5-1,ASSWRGQGTEAF
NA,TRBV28,ASSLWGRREKSYEQY
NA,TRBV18,ASDPGRLVEAF
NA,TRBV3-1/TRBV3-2,ASSLQASSEQF
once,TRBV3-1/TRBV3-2,ASLHANQETQY
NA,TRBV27,ASSPAGANEQF